These T cell receptor beta chains were read from a single sample in a study of CD8+ T cells in alopecia areata. Produced via immunoSEQ multiplex PCR; TCRdb's table is partial and in-frame only. This table holds fewer than 200,000 clones, 59% found once. Material: CD4+ T cells sorted from blood, obtained at week 0. The source is a human donor with alopecia areata. The CDR3 runs from the conserved cysteine through the conserved F or W. The D gene is left open where the match is weak. Expanded clones get a size class; other rows say once, few or many, or leave the size out.

CDR3 DNA	CDR3 protein	clone size	D gene	CDR3 length	V gene	J gene
TGTGCCAGCGCTGTGAGTGAGCAGTTCTTC	CASAVSEQFF	.	.	10	TRBV2	TRBJ2-1
TGTGCCAGCAGGAGAGGGGAGGGAAATGAAAAACTGTTTTTT	CASRRGEGNEKLFF	medium-sized	.	14	TRBV7-9	TRBJ1-4
TGTGCCAGCAGCGACCGGGACAACTCCTACGAGCAGTACTTC	CASSDRDNSYEQYF	.	.	14	TRBV5-4	TRBJ2-7
TGTGCCAGCAGCCTGGGACTAGCGGGTAGAGCCAAAAACATTCAGTACTTC	CASSLGLAGRAKNIQYF	.	TRBD2	17	TRBV5-6	TRBJ2-4
TGTGCCAGCAGTGAAGCAGGTGACCGCACAGATACGCAGTATTTT	CASSEAGDRTDTQYF	.	.	15	TRBV6-1	TRBJ2-3
TGTGCCTGGAGTGTCCCCGACAGGGTGATTTCACCCCTCCACTTT	CAWSVPDRVISPLHF	.	TRBD1	15	TRBV30	TRBJ1-6
TGTGCCAGCAGCTTCGGTCCAGATGGCTACACCTTC	CASSFGPDGYTF	.	.	12	TRBV7-9	TRBJ1-2
TGTGCCAGCAGACCCCCACAAAGCACAGATACGCAGTATTTT	CASRPPQSTDTQYF	few	.	14	TRBV25-1	TRBJ2-3
TGTGCCTGGAGTGTCGGACGGCTCTATGGCTACACCTTC	CAWSVGRLYGYTF	.	.	13	TRBV30	TRBJ1-2
TGTGCCAGCAGTGGGGATAGCGGGGGGGCCTGGGAGACCCAGTACTTC	CASSGDSGGAWETQYF	once	TRBD2	16	TRBV27	TRBJ2-5
TGCGCCAGCAGCCAAGATGCGTACGAGCAGTACTTC	CASSQDAYEQYF	few	.	12	TRBV4-1	TRBJ2-7
TGTGCCAGCAGCCTGGACAGGGGGGGCGGATCATACGAGCAGTACTTC	CASSLDRGGGSYEQYF	.	TRBD1	16	TRBV2	TRBJ2-7
TGTGCCAGCAGCCAAGGAAACTATCTCTCTAGCGGGGGCTCATACAATGAGCAGTTCTTC	CASSQGNYLSSGGSYNEQFF	.	TRBD2	20	TRBV4-2	TRBJ2-1
TGCGCCAGCAGCCGGTTAGGGGGCCGCCTCAATGAGCAGTTCTTC	CASSRLGGRLNEQFF	many	TRBD1	15	TRBV4-1	TRBJ2-1
TGTGCCAGCAGCCAAGACGGCAACAATTCACCCCTCCACTTT	CASSQDGNNSPLHF	.	.	14	TRBV4-2	TRBJ1-6
TGTGCCAGCAGCGTAGGATTGGGGACTCGTGGCTACACCTTC	CASSVGLGTRGYTF	.	.	14	TRBV9	TRBJ1-2
TGCAGCGTTCACGCCCGCCTGGGGTACGAGCAGTACTTC	CSVHARLGYEQYF	.	.	13	TRBV29-1	TRBJ2-7
TGTGCCAGCAGCCAAGACTGGGAGTGGGGCTACACCTTC	CASSQDWEWGYTF	.	.	13	TRBV4-2	TRBJ1-2
TGTGCCAGCAGTTTACCGGGAGTTGAGCAGTTCTTC	CASSLPGVEQFF	.	.	12	TRBV2	TRBJ2-1
TGTGCCTGGAGGCCGGGGGCCCGCGGACAGGGCGAGCAGTACTTC	CAWRPGARGQGEQYF	once	TRBD1	15	TRBV30	TRBJ2-7
TGTGCCACCAGCAGAGATCCCCGACAGGGGCAAGAGACCCAGTACTTC	CATSRDPRQGQETQYF	.	TRBD1	16	TRBV15	TRBJ2-5
TGTGCCAGCAGTTCCCATAGCAATCAGCCCCAGCATTTT	CASSSHSNQPQHF	.	.	13	TRBV27	TRBJ1-5
TGTGCCAGCACCCTAGGGGCGGGGAGCTCCTACGAGCAGTACTTC	CASTLGAGSSYEQYF	few	.	15	TRBV6-1	TRBJ2-7
TGTGCCACCCGGGCAGACGGGGTAGAAGGCTACACCTTC	CATRADGVEGYTF	.	.	13	TRBV7-8	TRBJ1-2
TGTGCCAGCAGAAAGACAGGGGACTGGGGACAGCCCCAGCATTTT	CASRKTGDWGQPQHF	.	TRBD1	15	TRBV2	TRBJ1-5
TGTGCCAGCGGGGGTTACCAAGAGACCCAGTACTTC	CASGGYQETQYF	.	.	12	TRBV6-6	TRBJ2-5
TGCAGCGTTGTGGGGTGGGCCACTGAAGCTTTCTTT	CSVVGWATEAFF	few	.	12	TRBV29-1	TRBJ1-1
TGTGCCAGCAGCGGGGGCCGGGACTCACCCCTCCACTTT	CASSGGRDSPLHF	.	.	13	TRBV9	TRBJ1-6
TGTGCCAGCAGTTCGCGTTTGACAGGGTATAATTCACCCCTCCACTTT	CASSSRLTGYNSPLHF	.	TRBD1	16	TRBV6-5	TRBJ1-6
TGTGCCAGTAGTCTGCAGCGGGGGGTGGAGACCCAGTACTTC	CASSLQRGVETQYF	.	TRBD2	14	TRBV19	TRBJ2-5
TGCGCCAGCAGTCAATCGGGTTCTCCAGCAAGCTCCTACGAGCAGTACTTC	CASSQSGSPASSYEQYF	.	.	17	TRBV23-1	TRBJ2-7
TGTGCCAGCAGCTCGGGGGATCGCAATCAGCCCCAGCATTTT	CASSSGDRNQPQHF	.	.	14	TRBV9	TRBJ1-5
TGCGCCAGCAGCTCGAGGGGTGCCCCCGGGGAGCTGTTTTTT	CASSSRGAPGELFF	once	.	14	TRBV5-1	TRBJ2-2
TGTGCCTGGAAGCAGGGGGCGAACACCGGGGAGCTGTTTTTT	CAWKQGANTGELFF	.	TRBD1	14	TRBV30	TRBJ2-2
TGTGCCAGCTCACCGGAGGGCCCGAGGCCCTACAATGAGCAGTTCTTC	CASSPEGPRPYNEQFF	few	.	16	TRBV18	TRBJ2-1
TGCAGCGTTGAATCAGGGTCCTACGAGCAGTACTTC	CSVESGSYEQYF	.	.	12	TRBV29-1	TRBJ2-7
TGTGCCAGCAGCGATCAGGGTTTTTTCACCGGGGAGCTGTTTTTT	CASSDQGFFTGELFF	.	.	15	TRBV6-1	TRBJ2-2
TGCAGCGTTGACAGGGACAGGGAGAACGAAGACTATGGCTACACCTTC	CSVDRDRENEDYGYTF	.	TRBD1	16	TRBV29-1	TRBJ1-2
TGTGCCAGCAGCCAATTGGACAGGTTTGGCCATGGCTACACCTTC	CASSQLDRFGHGYTF	few	TRBD1	15	TRBV6-5	TRBJ1-2
TGCGCCAGCAGCCAGGAGGGGACAGGGGCCACCGGGGAGCTGTTTTTT	CASSQEGTGATGELFF	few	TRBD1	16	TRBV4-1	TRBJ2-2
TGCAGCGTTGAAATGAGGTTCACAGATACGCAGTATTTT	CSVEMRFTDTQYF	few	.	13	TRBV29-1	TRBJ2-3
TGTGCCAGCAGCGAATCGGACAGGCGCAGAAACATTCAGTACTTC	CASSESDRRRNIQYF	few	TRBD1	15	TRBV7-9	TRBJ2-4